The 22 T cell receptor beta chains presented below share a single source sample, sequenced in a study of shared clonotypes between healthy human individuals. The method was immunoSEQ multiplex PCR; TCRdb's version includes in-frame clones alone and lacks a portion of them. The data hold 2,500,000 or so clones, with about 92% observed a single time. The sample consisted of naive CD4+ T cells sorted from blood. The subset: CD45RA+ positively selected. The receptor set was obtained from a man younger than 35 in good health.

About this clone itself: Additional DNA sequences in this sample encode the identical CDR3. The gene calls are TRBV27 and TRBJ2-7; 7 nucleotides align to TRBD1. The V segment lost 6 bases and the J segment 4 bases; nucleotides outside the gene matches: 3. The CDR3 contains 12 residues. Germline V lookup: CDR1 MNHEY, CDR2 SMNVEV (reference sequence). CDR3 sequence: CASSLQGYEQYF. The CDR3 region has the DNA TGTGCCAGCAGCCTACAGGGGTACGAGCAGTACTTC.

This chain joins TRBV6-6 and TRBJ2-7; D may correspond to TRBD1 or TRBD2 (6 bases each). Germline V gives CDR1 MNHNY, CDR2 SVGAGI (reference sequence). The CDR3 totals 14 residues. Trimming left V 7 bases short and J 4 bases short, with 17 bases between. For the CDR3, the DNA is TGTGCCAGCACCACAGGGACTCTATCATACGAGCAGTACTTC. This sequence encodes CASTTGTLSYEQYF.

This chain connects TRBV4-1 to TRBJ1-2, with D perhaps TRBD1 (5 bases). V was shortened by 1 base and J by 2 bases, with 8 bases between the two germline ends. This CDR3 is 14 amino acids long. Looked up from germline, CDR1 is MGHRA and CDR2 is YSYEKL. The CDR3 nucleotides read TGCGCCAGCAGCCAAGTTGCAGGGAACTATGGCTACACCTTC. This gives the protein CASSQVAGNYGYTF.

The chain carries TRBV11-3 and TRBJ2-2, with TRBD2 identical over 14 bases. CDR1 and CDR2 (germline): SGHNT, YENEEA. J lost 0 bases, V lost 4 bases, and 4 bases had no gene match. This CDR3 contains 18 residues. The CDR3 is CASSWGLAGASNTGELFF. In nucleotides, the CDR3 is TGTGCCAGCAGCTGGGGACTAGCGGGGGCTTCGAACACCGGGGAGCTGTTTTTT.

Turning to this clone: At the DNA level, this CDR3 is encoded by other sequences in the same sample as well. The V gene is TRBV6-5, the J gene TRBJ2-5; unclear D gene. V dropped 0 bases and J dropped 0 bases, with 5 bases sitting between them. CDR1 and CDR2 (germline): MNHEY, SVGAGI. The CDR3 extends over 14 amino acids. For the CDR3, the DNA is TGTGCCAGCAGTTACTCATGGTACCAAGAGACCCAGTACTTC. The encoded protein is CASSYSWYQETQYF.

The chain is built from TRBV6-6 and TRBJ2-3; 10 bases are shared with TRBD1. This CDR3 is 14 amino acids long. Germline CDR1 is MNHNY and CDR2 is SVGAGI (reference sequence). V shed 6 bases, J shed 4 bases, and the junction held 4 bases outside the gene matches. This CDR3 reads CASRRQGAADTQYF. The CDR3 DNA reads TGTGCCAGCAGGAGACAGGGGGCAGCAGATACGCAGTATTTT.

This chain joins TRBV6-5 and TRBJ1-6, with D perhaps matching TRBD1 (5 bases). The V and J ends lost 2 bases and 5 bases respectively, with 10 bases between them. The CDR3 totals 15 residues. Looked up from germline, CDR1 is MNHEY and CDR2 is SVGAGI. The CDR3 bases are TGTGCCAGCAGTTACCAGGGAAGGGATAATTCACCCCTCCACTTT. It encodes CASSYQGRDNSPLHF.

The rearrangement links TRBV15 to TRBJ2-3; D tentatively reads TRBD1 or TRBD2 (5 bases each). CDR1 and CDR2 (germline): LNHNV, YYDKDF (reference sequence). The CDR3 covers 17 residues. V lost 0 bases and J 4 bases, leaving 17 bases between the germline ends. The CDR3 sequence: CATSRDLPRRDADTQYF. In DNA, the CDR3 is TGTGCCACCAGCAGAGATCTACCGCGCAGGGACGCAGATACGCAGTATTTT.

The chain joins TRBV5-1 to TRBJ1-6; 7 nucleotides align to TRBD1. CDR3 length: 15 amino acids. Looked up from germline, CDR1 is SGHRS and CDR2 is YFSETQ. Trimming cost V 4 bases and J 7 bases; bases outside gene matches: 8. The CDR3 loop reads CASSPGDSKNSPLHF. As DNA, the CDR3 is TGCGCCAGCAGCCCAGGGGACAGTAAGAATTCACCCCTCCACTTT.

J is TRBJ2-7 and V is TRBV30; 10 nucleotides match TRBD1. V lost 4 bases and J lost 3; bases outside the gene matches: 6. The CDR3 length is 14 residues. Germline V gene lookup returns CDR1 GTSNPN and CDR2 SVGIG (reference sequence). CDR3 nucleotides: TGTGCCTGGACCGGCGGGGACAGGGGCTACGAGCAGTACTTC. Translated: CAWTGGDRGYEQYF.

The J gene is TRBJ2-7, the V gene TRBV11-3; D is possibly TRBD1 (5 bases). CDR1 and CDR2 (germline): SGHNT, YENEEA. V gave up 0 bases and J gave up 9 bases, with 12 bases separating them. The CDR3 has 13 amino acids. The CDR3, as DNA: TGTGCCAGCAGCTTAGACAGGGTTGCCCGGCAGTACTTC. It translates to CASSLDRVARQYF.

For this clone: This CDR3 is also generated by other DNA sequences in the sample. The J gene is TRBJ2-1, the V gene TRBV20-1; 7 nucleotides match TRBD1. V dropped 6 bases and J dropped 7; count of bases not matched to a gene: 3. The CDR3 spans 11 residues. Germline V gene lookup returns CDR1 DFQATT and CDR2 SNEGSKA (reference sequence). The CDR3 spells CSAPRGNEQFF. The CDR3, as DNA: TGCAGTGCCCCCAGGGGGAATGAGCAGTTCTTC.

For this clone: Mismatch with germline at one junction end may stem from a read error. V gene TRBV5-1 combines with J gene TRBJ1-2; 7 nucleotides agree with TRBD1. The length of the CDR3 is 15 residues. Per the germline V gene, CDR1 is SGHRS and CDR2 is YFSETQ. The CDR3 coding sequence is TGCGCCAGCAGTTTGGACGACAGGGAGACCTATGGCTACACCTTC. Protein: CASSLDDRETYGYTF. Combining the CDR3 with reference TRBV5-1 and TRBJ1-2 gives the whole variable domain KAGVTQTPRYLIKTRGQQVTLSCSPISGHRSVSWYQQTPGQGLQFLFEYFSETQRNKGNFPGRFSGRQFSNSRSEMNVSTLELGDSALYLCASSLDDRETYGYTFGSGTRLTVV.

This chain uses TRBV6-1 with TRBJ1-5, with TRBD1 identical over 9 bases. The CDR3 runs 14 residues. Germline CDR1 MNHNS, CDR2 SASEGT. V dropped 4 bases and J dropped 7; count of bases not matched to a gene: 5. CDR3 nucleotide sequence: TGTGCCAGCAGTGCGACAGGGGGAAGCCAGCCCCAGCATTTT. It translates to CASSATGGSQPQHF.

The rearrangement joins TRBV30 to TRBJ2-5, with TRBD2 identical over 13 bases. Germline loops: CDR1 GTSNPN, CDR2 SVGIG (reference sequence). The CDR3 loop spans 16 amino acids. V was clipped by 5 bases and J by 1 base; unmatched bases: 7. CDR3 nucleotides: TGTGCCTGGGCTCGACTAGCGGGGGGAACCCAAGAGACCCAGTACTTC. It encodes CAWARLAGGTQETQYF.

The rearrangement joins TRBV7-2 to TRBJ1-1, with unresolved D. This CDR3 contains 13 residues. V was pared by 5 bases and J by 1 base, with 8 bases between. Germline V gene data show CDR1 as SGHTA and CDR2 as FQGNSA. CDR3 sequence (DNA): TGTGCCAGCAGCCCCTATTGGAACACTGAAGCTTTCTTT. It encodes CASSPYWNTEAFF.

In its sample, this clone was seen once. The J gene is TRBJ2-7, the V gene TRBV28; D may be TRBD1 (6 bases). The germline gives CDR1 MDHEN, CDR2 SYDVKM. Trimming removed 6 bases at V and 4 bases at J, with 19 bases between. The CDR3 is made up of 15 amino acids. The CDR3 nucleotides are TGTGCCAGCAGGCCCAGAACAGGGTTATGGTACGAGCAGTACTTC. The encoded protein is CASRPRTGLWYEQYF.

The chain links TRBV5-1 to TRBJ2-3; D possibly uses TRBD1 or TRBD2 (5 bases each). This CDR3 is built from 15 residues. Trimming took off 5 bases at V and 3 bases at J, with 16 bases between the two ends. Germline V gives CDR1 SGHRS, CDR2 YFSETQ. The CDR3 region is CASSSDGGGTDTQYF. The CDR3 DNA reads as TGCGCCAGCAGTTCTGATGGGGGTGGGACAGATACGCAGTATTTT.

J is TRBJ2-5 and V is TRBV30, with 8 bases fitting TRBD1. CDR1 and CDR2 from the germline V gene are GTSNPN and SVGIG (reference sequence). V was clipped by 3 bases and J by 6 bases; unmatched bases: 3. This CDR3 is built from 12 residues. The CDR3 is CAWRDREKTQYF. For the CDR3, the DNA is TGTGCCTGGAGGGACAGGGAGAAGACCCAGTACTTC.

The rearrangement uses TRBV10-3 and TRBJ1-1; D is perhaps TRBD1 (6 bases). V dropped 4 bases and J dropped 1 base, with 16 bases sitting between them. Germline-derived CDR1 and CDR2 are ENHRY and SYGVKD. This CDR3 spans 16 amino acids. The DNA for the CDR3 is TGTGCCATCAGTGGGTCCCCGGGGACAAGGAACACTGAAGCTTTCTTT. Encoded protein: CAISGSPGTRNTEAFF.

The V call is TRBV5-4, the J call TRBJ2-7, with 11 positions matching TRBD2. V was pared by 5 bases and J by 7 bases, with 8 bases of the junction left unmatched. Germline V lookup: CDR1 SGHNT, CDR2 YYREEE (reference sequence). The CDR3 contains 14 residues. The CDR3 DNA sequence: TGTGCCAGCAGTATGACTAGCGGGACGGGGGAGCAGTACTTC. Translation gives CASSMTSGTGEQYF.

The CDR3: CASSYSGGQFF. The CDR3 nucleotides are TGTGCCAGCAGTTACTCGGGGGGGCAGTTCTTC. V gene TRBV6-5 combines with J gene TRBJ2-1; the D gene is possibly TRBD2 (6 bases). V was pared by 0 bases and J by 12 bases, with 6 bases between. The CDR3 extends over 11 amino acids. Germline-derived CDR1 and CDR2 are MNHEY and SVGAGI.